Sequencing of this TCR beta chain was carried out in a study of T cells in Graves' hyperthyroidism and ophthalmopathy. General study points: Blood also held most thyroid clonotypes expanded beyond 0.001.

It was roughly 10 ml of fresh peripheral blood that supplied the PBMCs. It was RNA transcripts that yielded the amplified TCR beta CDR3 regions. The HTBI primer set drove a first-round RT-PCR of the TCR CDR3. TCRdb reprocessed the multiplex PCR reads via MiXCR and lists one record per CDR3 protein. The table includes 460,000 or so distinct CDR3 sequences, approximately 14% detected once. The germline V gene has CDR1 MNHEY and CDR2 SMNVEV (reference sequence). Trimming took 3 bases from V and 3 from J, leaving 9 bases between them. This CDR3 is 13 amino acids long. In this sample, this clonotype turned up many times. Antigen: not known.

The sequencing sample was made of blood. The rearrangement links TRBV27 to TRBJ2-7; D call uncertain. The sequence was collected from a woman younger than 35 with Graves' hyperthyroidism. The CDR3, as DNA: TGTGCCAGCAGTTTCAACGCCTACTACGAGCAGTACTTC. It specifies CASSFNAYYEQYF.